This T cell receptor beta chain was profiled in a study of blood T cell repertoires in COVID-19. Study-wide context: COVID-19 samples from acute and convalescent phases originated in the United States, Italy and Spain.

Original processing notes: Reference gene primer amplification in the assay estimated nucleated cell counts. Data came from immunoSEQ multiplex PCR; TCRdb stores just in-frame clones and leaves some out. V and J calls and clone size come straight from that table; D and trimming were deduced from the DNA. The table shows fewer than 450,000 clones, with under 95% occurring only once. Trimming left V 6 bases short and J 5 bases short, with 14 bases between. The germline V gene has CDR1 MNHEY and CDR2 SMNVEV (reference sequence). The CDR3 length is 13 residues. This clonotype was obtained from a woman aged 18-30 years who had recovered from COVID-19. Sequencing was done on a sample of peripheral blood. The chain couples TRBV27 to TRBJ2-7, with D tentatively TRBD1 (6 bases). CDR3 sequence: CASSKGDWDEQYV. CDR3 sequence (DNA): TGTGCCAGCAGCAAGGGGGATTGGGACGAGCAGTACGTC.